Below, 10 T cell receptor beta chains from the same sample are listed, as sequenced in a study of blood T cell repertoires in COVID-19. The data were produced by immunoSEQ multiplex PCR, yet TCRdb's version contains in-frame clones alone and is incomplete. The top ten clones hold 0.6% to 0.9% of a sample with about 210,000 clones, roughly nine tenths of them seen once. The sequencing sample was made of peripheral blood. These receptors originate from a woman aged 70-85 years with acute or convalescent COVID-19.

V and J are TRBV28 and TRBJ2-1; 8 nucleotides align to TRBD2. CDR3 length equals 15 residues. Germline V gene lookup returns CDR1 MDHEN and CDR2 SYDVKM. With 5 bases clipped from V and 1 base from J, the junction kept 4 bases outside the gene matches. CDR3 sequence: CASSTAGVSYNEQFF. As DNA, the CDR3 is TGTGCCAGCAGTACAGCGGGAGTGTCCTACAATGAGCAGTTCTTC.

The CDR3 protein is CASSNLRQGFSGANVLTF. Written as DNA, the CDR3 is TGTGCCAGTAGTAACTTGAGACAGGGCTTCTCTGGGGCCAACGTCCTGACTTTC. V usage is TRBV19 and J usage is TRBJ2-6; 7 nucleotides match TRBD1. The CDR3 is made up of 18 amino acids. Trimming took 4 bases from V and 0 from J; bases not matched to a gene: 9. The germline gives CDR1 LNHDA, CDR2 SQIVND (reference sequence).

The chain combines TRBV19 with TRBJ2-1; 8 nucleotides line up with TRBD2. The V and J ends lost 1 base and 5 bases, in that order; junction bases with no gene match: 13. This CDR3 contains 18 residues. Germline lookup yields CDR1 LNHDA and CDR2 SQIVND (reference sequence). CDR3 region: CASSIVLSGIPQNNEQFF. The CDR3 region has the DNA TGTGCCAGTAGTATAGTACTTAGCGGGATCCCTCAAAACAATGAGCAGTTCTTC.

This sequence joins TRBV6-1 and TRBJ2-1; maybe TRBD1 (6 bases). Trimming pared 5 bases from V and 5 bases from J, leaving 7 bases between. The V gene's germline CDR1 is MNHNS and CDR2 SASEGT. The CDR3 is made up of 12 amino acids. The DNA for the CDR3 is TGTGCCAGCAGTTGGACAGACAATGAGCAGTTCTTC. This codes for CASSWTDNEQFF.

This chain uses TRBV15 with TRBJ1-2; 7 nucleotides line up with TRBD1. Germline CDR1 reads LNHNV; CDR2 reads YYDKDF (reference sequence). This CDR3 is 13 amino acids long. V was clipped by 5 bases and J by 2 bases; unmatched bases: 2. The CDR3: CATSETGNYGYTF. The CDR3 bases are TGTGCCACCAGCGAGACAGGGAACTATGGCTACACCTTC.

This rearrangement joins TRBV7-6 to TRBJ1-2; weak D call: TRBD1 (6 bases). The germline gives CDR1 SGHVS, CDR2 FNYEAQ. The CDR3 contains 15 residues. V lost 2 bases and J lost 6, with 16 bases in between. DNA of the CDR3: TGTGCCAGCAGCTTAAGGGCGGGGGGCATGGATGGCTACACCTTC. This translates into CASSLRAGGMDGYTF.

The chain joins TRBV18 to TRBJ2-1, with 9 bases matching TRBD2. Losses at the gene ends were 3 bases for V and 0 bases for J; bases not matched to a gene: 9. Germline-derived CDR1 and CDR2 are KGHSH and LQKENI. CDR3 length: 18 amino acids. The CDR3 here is CASSPYTTSGSSYNEQFF. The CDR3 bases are TGTGCCAGCTCACCCTACACGACTAGCGGAAGCTCCTACAATGAGCAGTTCTTC.

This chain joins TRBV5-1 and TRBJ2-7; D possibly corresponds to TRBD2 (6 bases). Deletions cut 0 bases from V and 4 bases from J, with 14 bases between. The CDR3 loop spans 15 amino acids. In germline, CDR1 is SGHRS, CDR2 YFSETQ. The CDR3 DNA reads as TGCGCCAGCAGCTTGGCAACGGGAGTCCTGTACGAGCAGTACTTC. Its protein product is CASSLATGVLYEQYF.

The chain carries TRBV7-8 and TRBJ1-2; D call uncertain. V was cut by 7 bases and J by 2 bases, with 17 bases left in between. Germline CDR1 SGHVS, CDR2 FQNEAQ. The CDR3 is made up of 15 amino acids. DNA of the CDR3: TGTGCCAGCACCCCGCGGGGAGGCATGAACTATGGCTACACCTTC. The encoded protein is CASTPRGGMNYGYTF. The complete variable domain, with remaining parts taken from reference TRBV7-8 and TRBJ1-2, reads GAGVSQSPRYKVAKRGQDVALRCDPISGHVSLFWYQQALGQGPEFLTYFQNEAQLDKSGLPSDRFFAERPEGSVSTLKIQRTQQEDSAVYLCASTPRGGMNYGYTFGSGTRLTVV.

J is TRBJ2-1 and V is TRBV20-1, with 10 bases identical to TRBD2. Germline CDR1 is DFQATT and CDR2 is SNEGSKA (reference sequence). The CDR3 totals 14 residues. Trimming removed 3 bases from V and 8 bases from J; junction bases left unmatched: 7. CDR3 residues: CSASGLAGEHEQFF. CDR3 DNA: TGCAGTGCTAGTGGGCTAGCGGGAGAGCATGAGCAGTTCTTC.